What follows describes a single TCR beta chain. The antigen is unknown. Multiplex PCR with BIOMED2 TRB-A/B primer pools amplified TRB rearrangements. TCRdb analysed the multiplex PCR reads with MiXCR anew, one entry per CDR3 protein. Among approximately 16,000 distinct CDR3 sequences listed, around 28% were seen once. The data were taken from a study of T and B cells in COVID-19 patients. Study details: COVID-19 patients gave peripheral blood either during active infection or after recovery. Study-wide results and caveats: Blood from mildly ill patients while symptomatic, and early samples from severe cases, were scarce. Patients with COVID-19 reportedly showed strongly skewed T cell receptor beta variable and joining gene usage.

Blood genomic DNA input for TRB amplification was about 250-500 ng. Sequenced input: blood. The TCR was taken from a human donor who had recovered from COVID-19.

Here the CDR3 reads CAWSGSGVAGELFF. Here the CDR3 DNA reads TGTGCCTGGAGCGGTAGCGGGGTGGCCGGGGAGCTGTTTTTT. The gene calls are TRBV30 and TRBJ2-2; 8 bases fit TRBD2. Germline V lookup: CDR1 GTSNPN, CDR2 SVGIG (reference sequence). Trimming removed 3 bases from V and 6 bases from J; junction bases left unmatched: 6. This CDR3 comprises 14 residues.